This entry concerns a single T cell receptor (beta chain). This CDR3 has 17 amino acids. CDR1 and CDR2 from the germline V gene are MNHEY and SMNVEV (reference sequence). V was pared by 0 bases and J by 6 bases, with 18 bases between. This sample stems from a study of blood T cell repertoires in COVID-19. Seattle's enrolled individuals joined amid active infection and were then monitored longitudinally. Some clones are missing from TCRdb's copy, which holds only in-frame ones; the method was immunoSEQ multiplex PCR. The table has approximately 390,000 clones, around 87% seen once. This sequence joins TRBV27 and TRBJ1-5; possibly TRBD1 for D (6 bases). Material: peripheral blood. This TCR was recovered from a woman between 55 and 75 years old with COVID-19, enrolled during active disease. CDR3 sequence: CASSLSGQPILGQPQHF. The CDR3 DNA reads TGTGCCAGCAGTTTATCTGGACAGCCAATTTTAGGTCAGCCCCAGCATTTT.